These T cell receptor beta chains were read from a single sample in a study of T cells after yellow fever vaccination. TCRdb re-called the 5' RACE reads with MiXCR, one entry per CDR3 protein. The table lists under 150,000 distinct CDR3 sequences, 7.7% of them singletons, with less than 0.85% in the top ten. The input for sequencing was CD4+ T cells sorted from PBMCs, taken 5 days after the yellow fever booster vaccination. These receptors were collected from a man aged 25 to 40 who received the YFV17D yellow fever vaccine. Each CDR3 is given without its conserved first and last residue. Each size is how often the clone was seen (once, few, many) or a class if it is expanded.

TRBJ2-5,14,many,TRBV27,ASSVSGTGGVGTQY
TRBJ2-3,15,many,TRBV7-9,ASSLSGGVGGPSTQY
TRBJ2-3,12,many,TRBV20-1,SASGRTYTDTQY
TRBJ2-7,14,few,TRBV7-2,ASSYRGAGGAYEQY
TRBJ2-1,9,many,TRBV20-1,SATDRGGLF
TRBJ1-2,11,many,TRBV28,AGRQDPGLGYT
TRBJ2-2,12,many,TRBV5-1,ASRINQATGELF
TRBJ2-5,15,many,TRBV30,AWSTLGRPREGETQY
TRBJ2-7,13,many,TRBV20-1,SARDGGTPTYEQY
TRBJ1-2,13,many,TRBV4-3,ASSQDSTAPWGYT
TRBJ2-7,13,many,TRBV6-5,ASSYSQGRGNEQY